Listed below are T cell receptor beta chains from one sample, sequenced in a study of shared clonotypes between healthy human individuals. TCRdb keeps only in-frame clones here, not all; method: immunoSEQ multiplex PCR. The table shows about 2.1 million clones, with 85% to 95% occurring only once. Specimen: naive CD8+ T cells from PBMCs. Receptors were obtained from a man aged 18 to 29 in good health. Some clones in this sample may be carry-over from other donors' samples. Both conserved end residues are part of each CDR3. A D gene is named only where the DNA matches it firmly. Rows give clone size only sometimes, using once, few, many, or a class for an expanded clone.

.,TRBV19,TRBJ1-2,.,14,TGTGCCAGTACCACTGGGGCGGCCTCAAATGGCTACACCTTC,CASTTGAASNGYTF
.,TRBV7-2,TRBJ1-1,.,16,TGTGCCAGCAGCACCCGGGCCAGGACAAATAACACTGAAGCTTTCTTT,CASSTRARTNNTEAFF
once,TRBV7-9,TRBJ1-1,.,15,TGTGCCAGCAGCCCCATACTACTGTTGAACACTGAAGCTTTCTTT,CASSPILLLNTEAFF
once,TRBV4-1,TRBJ2-5,.,16,TGCGCCAGCAGCCAATCTGGATCCGGGCCACGGGAGACCCAGTACTTC,CASSQSGSGPRETQYF
.,TRBV7-2,TRBJ2-7,TRBD2,16,TGTGCCAGCAGCTTAGGGGCTAGCGGGAGCTCCTACGAGCAGTACTTC,CASSLGASGSSYEQYF
.,TRBV29-1,TRBJ2-2,.,13,TGCAGCGTTGAAGATCTATCTCCCGGGGAGCTGTTTTTT,CSVEDLSPGELFF
.,TRBV7-8,TRBJ2-7,.,11,TGTGCCAGCAGCCAAACCCACGAGCAGTACTTC,CASSQTHEQYF
.,TRBV27,TRBJ2-7,.,13,TGTGCCAGCAGTTTTAGTTCTGGGGTCGAGCAGTACTTC,CASSFSSGVEQYF
.,TRBV30,TRBJ1-2,.,17,TGTGCCTGGAGTGTAGCCCCCTTTTTCGGGGTTGAGAATGGCTACACCTTC,CAWSVAPFFGVENGYTF
.,TRBV6-4,TRBJ2-5,.,13,TGTGCCAGCAGCCCCCATTGGCAAGAGACCCAGTACTTC,CASSPHWQETQYF
.,TRBV5-4,TRBJ2-1,TRBD1,15,TGTGCCAGCAGCTTAGACAGGGAGTCCTACAATGAGCAGTTCTTC,CASSLDRESYNEQFF
.,TRBV5-1,TRBJ2-2,.,17,.,CASSLDAFGAVAGELFF
.,TRBV6-1,TRBJ2-1,TRBD1,13,TGTGCCAGCAGGGAAAACAGGGGAGATGAGCAGTTCTTC,CASRENRGDEQFF
.,TRBV9,TRBJ2-7,TRBD2,17,TGTGCCAGCAGCGTAGAGTCCGGGACTAGCATTCTTCCCGAGCAGTACTTC,CASSVESGTSILPEQYF
.,TRBV4-1,TRBJ2-7,TRBD1,13,TGCGCCAGCAGCGCCACAGGGGGCAACGAGCAGTACTTC,CASSATGGNEQYF
.,TRBV5-6,TRBJ1-2,.,11,TGTGCCAGCAGCTTCGGGTTAGGCTACACCTTC,CASSFGLGYTF
.,TRBV19,TRBJ2-7,.,17,TGTGCCAGTAGTATAGCTTTAGCGGCAGGACCGACCTACGAGCAGTACTTC,CASSIALAAGPTYEQYF
.,TRBV27,TRBJ1-1,TRBD1,14,TGTGCCAGCAGGGACTTGGACAGGTTTACCGAAGCTTTCTTT,CASRDLDRFTEAFF
.,TRBV9,TRBJ2-7,.,15,TGTGCCAGCAGCGTAGCTACCGACCGAGTCTACGAGCAGTACTTC,CASSVATDRVYEQYF
once,TRBV9,TRBJ2-1,.,14,TGTGCCAGCAGCGTAGAGGGCAGGGCCAATGAGCAGTTCTTC,CASSVEGRANEQFF
.,TRBV6-6,TRBJ2-7,TRBD2,14,TGTGCCAGCAGTTACGGGACTAGCGGGAGCGAGCAGTACTTC,CASSYGTSGSEQYF
.,TRBV7-2,TRBJ1-5,.,15,TGTGCCAGCAGCTTAGACCTCTATAGCAATCAGCCCCAGCATTTT,CASSLDLYSNQPQHF
.,TRBV7-8,TRBJ1-1,TRBD1,16,TGTGCCAGCACCGCACCCCGACAGGGGACCTTCACTGAAGCTTTCTTT,CASTAPRQGTFTEAFF
.,TRBV2,TRBJ2-1,.,16,TGTGCCAGCAGTGAAATCGGCAGGCGTCCCTACAATGAGCAGTTCTTC,CASSEIGRRPYNEQFF
.,TRBV7-6,TRBJ2-3,TRBD1,16,TGTGCCAGCAGCTTAGGAGACAGGGTTATCACAGATACGCAGTATTTT,CASSLGDRVITDTQYF
.,TRBV6-6,TRBJ2-3,TRBD2,15,TGTGCCAGCAGCCGGCTAGCGGGAAGAACAGATACGCAGTATTTT,CASSRLAGRTDTQYF
.,TRBV7-7,TRBJ2-1,TRBD2,17,TGTGCCAGCAGCTTAGGCCCCGGACTAGCGGACTACAATGAGCAGTTCTTC,CASSLGPGLADYNEQFF
.,TRBV27,TRBJ1-2,TRBD1,13,TGTGCTAGCAGTTTACTCCCGGGACAGGTCTGCACCTTC,CASSLLPGQVCTF
.,TRBV5-8,TRBJ1-2,.,15,TGTGCCAGCAGCTTGCGGTCCCGGACGAACTATGGCTACACCTTC,CASSLRSRTNYGYTF
.,TRBV19,TRBJ2-7,TRBD1,13,TGTGCCAGTAGCACGACAGGGGGAGAGGAGCAGTACTTC,CASSTTGGEEQYF
.,TRBV29-1,TRBJ2-5,TRBD2,12,TGCAGCGTTGAAGTATACACTAGCGTTGTTTACTTC,CSVEVYTSVVYF
few,TRBV5-1,TRBJ1-1,.,11,TGCGCCAGCAGCTCCAACACTGAAGCTTTCTTT,CASSSNTEAFF
.,TRBV7-9,TRBJ1-4,.,14,TGTGCCAGCAGCCGGGTGGGAACTAATGAAAAACTGTTTTTT,CASSRVGTNEKLFF
.,TRBV6-1,TRBJ1-5,TRBD1,14,TGTGCCAGCAGAGGGACAGGGGTCAATCAGCCCCAGCATTTT,CASRGTGVNQPQHF
.,TRBV29-1,TRBJ2-1,TRBD2,15,TGCAGCGTTGAAGGTGCGGCGGGAGGTGGTAATGAGCAGTTCTTC,CSVEGAAGGGNEQFF
.,TRBV6-1,TRBJ2-5,.,14,TGTGCCAGCAGTGTCCGGGACTTGCAAGAGACCCAGTACTTC,CASSVRDLQETQYF
.,TRBV10-3,TRBJ2-7,TRBD1,14,TGTGCCATCAGTGATGGGACAGGGGGCTACGAGCAGTACTTC,CAISDGTGGYEQYF
.,TRBV7-9,TRBJ1-2,.,17,TGTGCCAGCAGGAACGGACAGACATCCCCTTCTAACTATGGCTACACCTTC,CASRNGQTSPSNYGYTF
.,TRBV5-1,TRBJ2-7,TRBD2,16,TGCGCCAGCAGCTTAGGACTAGCAGGGAGCCTCTACGAGCAGTACTTC,CASSLGLAGSLYEQYF
once,TRBV7-9,TRBJ2-3,.,14,TGTGCCAGCAGCTTAGGACAGGGCACAGATACGCAGTATTTT,CASSLGQGTDTQYF
.,TRBV16,TRBJ2-7,.,13,TGTGCCAGCAGCCAATCGGCAACCTACGAGCAGTACTTC,CASSQSATYEQYF
.,TRBV29-1,TRBJ1-2,TRBD1,11,TGCAGCGTTGCGACAGGGTCTGGCTACACCTTC,CSVATGSGYTF
.,TRBV27,TRBJ1-1,TRBD1,14,TGTGCCAGCAGTCCGAGGACAGGGAACACTGAAGCTTTCTTT,CASSPRTGNTEAFF
.,TRBV11-2,TRBJ2-3,TRBD2,18,TGTGCCAGCAGCTTAGTCCCAGTACTAGCGGGGAGGGCAGATACGCAGTATTTT,CASSLVPVLAGRADTQYF
.,TRBV29-1,TRBJ1-1,.,11,TGCAGCGTGTTGCGGGGGCCTGAAGCTTTCTTT,CSVLRGPEAFF
.,TRBV9,TRBJ1-1,.,12,TGTGCCAGCAGCTCGACTCTAAGTGAAGCTTTCTTT,CASSSTLSEAFF
once,TRBV7-9,TRBJ2-2,.,16,TGTGCCAGCAGCTTGAATTTCGGGATATCTACCGGGGAGCTGTTTTTT,CASSLNFGISTGELFF
.,TRBV6-5,TRBJ1-1,TRBD1,16,TGTGCCAGCAGTTACCAACGAACAGGGGGCCTCACTGAAGCTTTCTTT,CASSYQRTGGLTEAFF
once,TRBV9,TRBJ2-2,TRBD1,14,TGTGCCAGTGAAGGACAGGGCTTCTCCGGGGAGCTGTTTTTT,CASEGQGFSGELFF
few,TRBV6-1,TRBJ1-5,.,14,TGTGCCAGCAGTCCCGGGGGGTTATCGCAGCCCCAGCATTTT,CASSPGGLSQPQHF
.,TRBV27,TRBJ1-2,TRBD1,14,TGTGCCAGCAGTCAAGGACAGGGGAATTATGGCTACACCTTC,CASSQGQGNYGYTF
.,TRBV9,TRBJ2-3,.,13,TGTGCCAGCAGCCCCGCGGGGCCAGATACGCAGTATTTT,CASSPAGPDTQYF
.,TRBV11-2,TRBJ2-7,.,15,TGTGCCAGCAGCGAAATGCCGGGTGCCTCCTACGAGCAGTACTTC,CASSEMPGASYEQYF
.,TRBV15,TRBJ2-1,.,14,TGTGCCACCAGCAGAGAGAGTAAGAGTGGGAGGCAGTTCTTC,CATSRESKSGRQFF
.,TRBV5-6,TRBJ1-5,.,12,TGTGCCAGCAGCTCAGGAAATCAGCCCCAGCATTTT,CASSSGNQPQHF
.,TRBV6-6,TRBJ2-1,.,10,TGTGCCAGCGGGAACTATGAGCAGTTCTTC,CASGNYEQFF
.,TRBV5-6,TRBJ1-1,.,14,TGTGCCAGCAGCAGCTGGACCGTCCCTTCTTGGCGGTTCTTT,CASSSWTVPSWRFF
once,TRBV28,TRBJ1-3,.,16,TGTGCCAGCAGGCCGATCCCCTTAATCTCTGGAAACACCATATATTTT,CASRPIPLISGNTIYF